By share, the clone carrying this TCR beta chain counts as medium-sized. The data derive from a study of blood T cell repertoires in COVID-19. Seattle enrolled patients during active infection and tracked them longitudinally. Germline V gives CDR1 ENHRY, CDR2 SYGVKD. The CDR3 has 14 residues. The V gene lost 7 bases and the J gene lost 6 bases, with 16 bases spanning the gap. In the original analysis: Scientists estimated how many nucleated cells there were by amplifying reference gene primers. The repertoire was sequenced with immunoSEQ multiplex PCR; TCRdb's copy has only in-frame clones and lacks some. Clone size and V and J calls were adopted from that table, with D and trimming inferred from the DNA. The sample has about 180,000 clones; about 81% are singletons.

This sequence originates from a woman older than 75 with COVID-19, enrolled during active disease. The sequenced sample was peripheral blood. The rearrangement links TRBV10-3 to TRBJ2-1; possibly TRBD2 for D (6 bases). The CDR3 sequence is CAINDGSISNEQFF. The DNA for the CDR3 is TGTGCCATCAATGACGGGAGTATAAGCAATGAGCAGTTCTTC.